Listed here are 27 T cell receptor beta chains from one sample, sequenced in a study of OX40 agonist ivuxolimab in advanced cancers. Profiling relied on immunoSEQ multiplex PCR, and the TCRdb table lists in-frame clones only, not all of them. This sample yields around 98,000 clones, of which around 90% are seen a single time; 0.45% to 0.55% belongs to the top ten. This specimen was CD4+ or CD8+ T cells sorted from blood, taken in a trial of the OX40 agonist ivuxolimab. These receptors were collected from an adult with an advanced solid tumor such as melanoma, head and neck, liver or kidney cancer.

In DNA, the CDR3 is TGTGCCAGCAGTTACACAAATCCAAGAGCTTTCTTT. It codes for CASSYTNPRAFF. This chain joins TRBV6-6 and TRBJ1-1; D call uncertain. The V and J ends lost 2 bases and 10 bases respectively, with 11 bases between them. The germline V gene has CDR1 MNHNY and CDR2 SVGAGI (reference sequence). There are 12 residues in the CDR3.

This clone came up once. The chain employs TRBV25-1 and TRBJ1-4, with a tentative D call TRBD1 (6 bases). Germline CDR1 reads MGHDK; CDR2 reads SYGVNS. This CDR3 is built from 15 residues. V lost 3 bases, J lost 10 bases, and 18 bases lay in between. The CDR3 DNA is TGTGCCAGCAGTGAGCCAAAGGACAGCGATGGAAAACTGTTTTTT. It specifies CASSEPKDSDGKLFF.

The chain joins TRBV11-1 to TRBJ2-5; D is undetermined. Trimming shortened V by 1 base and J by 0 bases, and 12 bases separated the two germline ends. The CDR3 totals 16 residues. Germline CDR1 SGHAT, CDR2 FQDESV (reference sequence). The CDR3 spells CASSLVDRLYQETQYF. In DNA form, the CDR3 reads TGTGCCAGCAGCTTAGTCGATCGATTGTACCAAGAGACCCAGTACTTC.

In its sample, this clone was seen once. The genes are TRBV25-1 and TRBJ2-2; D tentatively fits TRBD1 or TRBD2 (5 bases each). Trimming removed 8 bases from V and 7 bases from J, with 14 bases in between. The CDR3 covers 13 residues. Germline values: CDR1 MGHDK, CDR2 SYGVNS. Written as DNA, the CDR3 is TGTGCCAGCGGGGACCAGTCGATCGGGGAGCTGTTTTTT. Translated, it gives CASGDQSIGELFF.

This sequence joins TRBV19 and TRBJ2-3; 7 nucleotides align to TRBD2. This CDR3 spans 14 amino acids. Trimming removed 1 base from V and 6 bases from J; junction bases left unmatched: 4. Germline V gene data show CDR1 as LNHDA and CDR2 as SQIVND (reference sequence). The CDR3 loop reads CASSIVWGGDTQYF. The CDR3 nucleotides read TGTGCCAGTAGTATAGTTTGGGGGGGGGATACGCAGTATTTT.

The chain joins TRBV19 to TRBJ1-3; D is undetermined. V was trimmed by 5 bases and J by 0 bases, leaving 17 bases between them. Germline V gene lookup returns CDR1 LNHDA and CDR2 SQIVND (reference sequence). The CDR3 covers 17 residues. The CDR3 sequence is CASSPTRDLSSGNTIYF. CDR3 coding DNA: TGTGCCAGTAGTCCGACCCGAGACCTATCCTCTGGAAACACCATATATTTT.

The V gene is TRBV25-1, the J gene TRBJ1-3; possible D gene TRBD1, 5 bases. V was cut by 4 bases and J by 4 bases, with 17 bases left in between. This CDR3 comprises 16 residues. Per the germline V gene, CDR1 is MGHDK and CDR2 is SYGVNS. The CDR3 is CASSAPGGTRGNTIYF. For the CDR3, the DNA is TGTGCCAGCAGTGCCCCGGGGGGGACGAGGGGAAACACCATATATTTT.

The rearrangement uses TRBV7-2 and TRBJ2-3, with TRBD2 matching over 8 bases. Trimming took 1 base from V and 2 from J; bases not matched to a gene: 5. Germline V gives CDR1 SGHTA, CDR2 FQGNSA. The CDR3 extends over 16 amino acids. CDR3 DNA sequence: TGTGCCAGCAGCTTAGTGGGTAGCGGGGTCACAGATACGCAGTATTTT. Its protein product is CASSLVGSGVTDTQYF.

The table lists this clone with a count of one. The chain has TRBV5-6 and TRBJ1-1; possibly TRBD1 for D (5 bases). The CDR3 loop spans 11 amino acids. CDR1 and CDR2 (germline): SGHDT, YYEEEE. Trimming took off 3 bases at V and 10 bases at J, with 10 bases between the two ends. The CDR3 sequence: CASSSQGIAFF. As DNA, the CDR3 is TGTGCCAGCAGCTCTCAGGGTATAGCTTTCTTT.

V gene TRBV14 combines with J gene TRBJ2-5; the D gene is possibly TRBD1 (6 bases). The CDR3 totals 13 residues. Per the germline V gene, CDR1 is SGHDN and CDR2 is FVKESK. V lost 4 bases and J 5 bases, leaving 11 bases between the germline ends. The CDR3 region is CASSRWGRETQYF. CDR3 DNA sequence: TGTGCCAGCAGCCGTTGGGGGCGGGAGACCCAGTACTTC.

CDR3 residues: CASSLLGGGQPQHF. The CDR3 DNA reads TGTGCCAGCAGCTTGTTAGGGGGCGGTCAGCCCCAGCATTTT. This rearrangement joins TRBV7-9 to TRBJ1-5; TRBD1 matches 7 bases. J was trimmed by 6 bases and V by 3 bases; bases with no gene match: 5. The CDR3 runs to 14 residues. The germline V gene has CDR1 SEHNR and CDR2 FQNEAQ (reference sequence).

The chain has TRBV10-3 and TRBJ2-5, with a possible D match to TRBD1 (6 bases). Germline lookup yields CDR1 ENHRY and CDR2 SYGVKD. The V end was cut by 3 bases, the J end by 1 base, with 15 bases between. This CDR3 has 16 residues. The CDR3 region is CAISDPGKGGQETQYF. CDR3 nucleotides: TGTGCCATCAGTGACCCCGGGAAAGGGGGCCAAGAGACCCAGTACTTC.

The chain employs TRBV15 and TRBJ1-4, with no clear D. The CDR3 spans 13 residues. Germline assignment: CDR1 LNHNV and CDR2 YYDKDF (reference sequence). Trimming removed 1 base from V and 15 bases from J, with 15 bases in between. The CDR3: CATSRGPSGRMFF. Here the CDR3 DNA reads TGTGCCACCAGCAGAGGGCCCAGCGGGAGAATGTTTTTT.

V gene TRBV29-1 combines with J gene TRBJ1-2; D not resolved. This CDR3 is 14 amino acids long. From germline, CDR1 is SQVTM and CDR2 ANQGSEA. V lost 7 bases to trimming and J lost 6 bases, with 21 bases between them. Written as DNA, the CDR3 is TGCAGCGCGAGGGCCGGCACCTCGAGGGATGGCTACACCTTC. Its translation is CSARAGTSRDGYTF.

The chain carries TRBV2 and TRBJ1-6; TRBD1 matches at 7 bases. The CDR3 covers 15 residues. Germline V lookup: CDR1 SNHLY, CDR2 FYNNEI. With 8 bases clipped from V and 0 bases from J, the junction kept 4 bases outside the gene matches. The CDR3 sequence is CASGGQSSYNSPLHF. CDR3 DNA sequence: TGTGCCAGCGGGGGACAGAGCTCCTATAATTCACCCCTCCACTTT. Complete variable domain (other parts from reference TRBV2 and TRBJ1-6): EPEVTQTPSHQVTQMGQEVILRCVPISNHLYFYWYRQILGQKVEFLVSFYNNEISEKSEIFDDQFSVERPDGSNFTLKIRSTKLEDSAMYFCASGGQSSYNSPLHFGNGTRLTVT.

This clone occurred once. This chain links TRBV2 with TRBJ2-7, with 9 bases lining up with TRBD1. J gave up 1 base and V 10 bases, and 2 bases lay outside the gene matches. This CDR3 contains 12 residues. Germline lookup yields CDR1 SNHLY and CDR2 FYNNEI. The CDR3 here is CATGQGSYEQYF. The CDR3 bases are TGTGCCACAGGACAGGGGTCCTACGAGCAGTACTTC.

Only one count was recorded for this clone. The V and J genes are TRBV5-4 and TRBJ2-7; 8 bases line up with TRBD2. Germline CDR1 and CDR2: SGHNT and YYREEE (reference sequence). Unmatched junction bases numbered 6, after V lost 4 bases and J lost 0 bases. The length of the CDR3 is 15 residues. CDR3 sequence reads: CASSPGGASSYEQYF. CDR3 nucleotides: TGTGCCAGCAGCCCGGGGGGGGCGAGCTCCTACGAGCAGTACTTC.

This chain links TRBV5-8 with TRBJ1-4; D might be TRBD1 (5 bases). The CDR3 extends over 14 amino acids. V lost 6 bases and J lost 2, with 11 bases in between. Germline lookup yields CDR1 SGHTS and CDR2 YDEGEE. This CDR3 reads CASTRGWTNEKLFF. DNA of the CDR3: TGTGCCAGCACCCGGGGCTGGACTAATGAAAAACTGTTTTTT.

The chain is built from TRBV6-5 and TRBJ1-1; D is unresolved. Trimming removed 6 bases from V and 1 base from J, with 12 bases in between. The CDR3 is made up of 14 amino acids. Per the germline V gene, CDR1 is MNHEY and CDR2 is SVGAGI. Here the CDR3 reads CASRQAGGNTEAFF. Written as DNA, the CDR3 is TGTGCCAGCAGGCAGGCGGGTGGGAACACTGAAGCTTTCTTT.

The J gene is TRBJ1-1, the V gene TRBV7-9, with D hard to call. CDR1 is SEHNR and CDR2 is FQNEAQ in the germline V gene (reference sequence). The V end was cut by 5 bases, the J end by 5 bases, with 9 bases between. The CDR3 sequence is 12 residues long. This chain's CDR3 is CASSPSRTEAFF. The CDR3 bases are TGTGCCAGCAGCCCATCACGGACTGAAGCTTTCTTT.

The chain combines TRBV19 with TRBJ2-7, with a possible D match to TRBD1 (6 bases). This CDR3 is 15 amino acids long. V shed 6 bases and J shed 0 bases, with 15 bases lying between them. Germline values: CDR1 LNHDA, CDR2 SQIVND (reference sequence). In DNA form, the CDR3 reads TGTGCCAGTAGGATCCGGGACACCAGCTCCTACGAGCAGTACTTC. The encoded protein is CASRIRDTSSYEQYF. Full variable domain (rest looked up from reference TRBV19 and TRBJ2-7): DGGITQSPKYLFRKEGQNVTLSCEQNLNHDAMYWYRQDPGQGLRLIYYSQIVNDFQKGDIAEGYSVSREKKESFPLTVTSAQKNPTAFYLCASRIRDTSSYEQYFGPGTRLTVT.

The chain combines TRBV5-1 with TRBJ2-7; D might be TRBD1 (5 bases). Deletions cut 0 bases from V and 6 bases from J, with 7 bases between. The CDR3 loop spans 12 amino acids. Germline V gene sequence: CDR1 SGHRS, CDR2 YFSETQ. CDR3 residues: CASSLVQGEQYF. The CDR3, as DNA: TGCGCCAGCAGCTTGGTTCAGGGCGAGCAGTACTTC.

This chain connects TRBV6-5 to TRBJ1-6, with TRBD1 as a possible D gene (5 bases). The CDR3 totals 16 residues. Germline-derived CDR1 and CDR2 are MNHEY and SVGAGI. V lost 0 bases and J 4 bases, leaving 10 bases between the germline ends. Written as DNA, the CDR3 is TGTGCCAGCAGTTACTCCCAGGGTTCATATAATTCACCCCTCCACTTT. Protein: CASSYSQGSYNSPLHF.

The CDR3 reads CASSLVGRGDGYTF. DNA of the CDR3: TGTGCCAGCAGCTTAGTGGGCAGGGGGGATGGCTACACCTTC. The chain employs TRBV7-2 and TRBJ1-2, with 7 bases fitting TRBD1. In germline, CDR1 is SGHTA, CDR2 FQGNSA. Unmatched junction bases numbered 5, after V lost 1 base and J lost 6 bases. The length of the CDR3 is 14 residues.

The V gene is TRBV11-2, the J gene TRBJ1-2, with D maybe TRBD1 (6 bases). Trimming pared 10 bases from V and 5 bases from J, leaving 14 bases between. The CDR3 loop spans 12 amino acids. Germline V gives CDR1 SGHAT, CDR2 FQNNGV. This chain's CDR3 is CATSDSLYGYTF. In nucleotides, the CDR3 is TGTGCCACCTCGGACAGCCTTTATGGCTACACCTTC.

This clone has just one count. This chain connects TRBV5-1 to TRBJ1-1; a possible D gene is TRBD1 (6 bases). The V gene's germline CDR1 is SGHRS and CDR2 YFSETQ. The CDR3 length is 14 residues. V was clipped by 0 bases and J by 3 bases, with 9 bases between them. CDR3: CASSLGGGDTEAFF. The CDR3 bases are TGCGCCAGCAGCTTGGGAGGGGGAGACACTGAAGCTTTCTTT.

The CDR3 bases are TGCGCCAGCAGCAATAGCGGGGGGAGATTCTACGAGCAGTACTTC. Translating gives CASSNSGGRFYEQYF. This rearrangement joins TRBV5-1 to TRBJ2-7; the match to TRBD2 covers 10 bases. The V gene end was trimmed by 4 bases and the J gene end by 3 bases; junction bases not matched to a gene: 7. CDR1 and CDR2 from the germline V gene are SGHRS and YFSETQ. CDR3 size: 15 residues.